The source of this T cell receptor (beta chain) is a study of shared clonotypes between healthy human individuals. The overall study: CD8 memory received one plate per donor, CD8 naive two, CD4 memory three and CD4 naive three.

Germline V gene data show CDR1 as SGHRS and CDR2 as YFSETQ. The CDR3 consists of 13 residues. V lost 0 bases to trimming and J lost 5 bases, with 8 bases between them. Only in-frame clones appear in the TCRdb table, and some are missing; sequencing was by immunoSEQ multiplex PCR. The repertoire holds approximately 1,000,000 clones, approximately 75% seen once, with 0.89% in the top ten. This receptor was taken from a man between 18 and 35 years old in good health. Some clones in this sample may be carry-over from other donors' samples. Sequencing was done on a sample of memory CD4+ T cells from PBMCs. Subset described: CD45RA-negative fraction. This chain uses TRBV5-1 with TRBJ2-5; no definite D call. CDR3 in DNA: TGCGCCAGCAGCTTGGGGATCCGTGAGACCCAGTACTTC. Translating gives CASSLGIRETQYF.